A selection of T cell receptor beta chains follows, all from one sample in a study of T cell responses to AZD1222 COVID-19 vaccine. Sequencing was performed with immunoSEQ multiplex PCR; in TCRdb, only in-frame clones are kept and a portion is missing. This sample has 140,000 to 150,000 clones, with about 94% found just once. Sequenced material: peripheral blood, taken 28 days after the second AZD1222 dose. The receptors stem from an adult who received the AZD1222 COVID-19 vaccine. CDR3s include the opening cysteine and the closing phenylalanine or tryptophan. D genes are given only for firm matches.

J: TRBJ2-5
D: NA
V: TRBV6-5
DNA: TGTGCCAGCAGTCCCTCGGGAGTCCAAGAGACCCAGTACTTC
CDR3: CASSPSGVQETQYF

J: TRBJ2-3
D: NA
V: TRBV4-3
DNA: TGCGCCAGCAGCCAAGAGCCGGAGGGGGTCACAGATATGCAGTATTTT
CDR3: CASSQEPEGVTDMQYF

J: TRBJ2-7
D: NA
V: TRBV6-1
DNA: TGTGCCAGCAGTGAAAGCGGTAACTCCTACGAGCAGTACTTC
CDR3: CASSESGNSYEQYF

J: TRBJ1-1
D: NA
V: TRBV4-2
DNA: TGTGCCAGCAGCCAAGAATTTTCGGCGAACACTGAAGCTTTCTTT
CDR3: CASSQEFSANTEAFF

J: TRBJ1-5
D: TRBD1
V: TRBV10-3
DNA: TGTGCCATCAGGGTTCGACAGGGTAAGGAACAGCCCCAGCATTTT
CDR3: CAIRVRQGKEQPQHF

J: TRBJ1-1
D: NA
V: TRBV29-1
DNA: TGCAGCGCCCGTCAGTCTGGAACTGAAGCTTTCTTT
CDR3: CSARQSGTEAFF

J: TRBJ2-2
D: TRBD1
V: TRBV7-6
DNA: TGTGCCAGCAGTCTCGGGGCAGGGGGAAACACCGGGGAGCTGTTTTTT
CDR3: CASSLGAGGNTGELFF

J: TRBJ1-5
D: TRBD1
V: TRBV6-2/TRBV6-3
DNA: TGTGCCAGCAGTCAGCCGCGCCAGGGGGCTAATCAGCCCCAGCATTTT
CDR3: CASSQPRQGANQPQHF

J: TRBJ2-5
D: NA
V: TRBV21-1
DNA: TGTGCCAGCAGCAGAGACAGAAAAGAGACCCAGTACTTC
CDR3: CASSRDRKETQYF

J: TRBJ2-2
D: TRBD2
V: TRBV4-1
DNA: TGCGCCAGCAGCCAAGATCCCCAGCGGGAGGGCCCCGGCACCGGGGAGCTGTTTTTT
CDR3: CASSQDPQREGPGTGELFF

J: TRBJ1-5
D: NA
V: TRBV6-1
DNA: TGTGCCAGCAGTGAATCCGAACAGCCCCAGCATTTT
CDR3: CASSESEQPQHF

J: TRBJ2-7
D: NA
V: TRBV6-1
DNA: TGTGCCAGCAGTGACCAGACAGTAACCTACGAGCAGTACTTC
CDR3: CASSDQTVTYEQYF

J: TRBJ1-5
D: NA
V: TRBV12-3/TRBV12-4
DNA: TGTGCCAGCAACCGAGAGAATTATCAGCCCCAGCATTTT
CDR3: CASNRENYQPQHF

J: TRBJ1-3
D: NA
V: TRBV15
DNA: TGTGCCACCAGCAGAGACAGGGCCGCGGGAAACACCATATATTTT
CDR3: CATSRDRAAGNTIYF

J: TRBJ2-7
D: NA
V: TRBV28
DNA: TGTGCCAGCAGTTTCGGACAGCTCCGGGTGGACGAGCAGTACTTC
CDR3: CASSFGQLRVDEQYF

J: TRBJ1-2
D: TRBD1
V: TRBV27
DNA: TGTGCCAGCAGACCTGCGGACAGGGTCTATGGCTACACCTTC
CDR3: CASRPADRVYGYTF

J: TRBJ2-3
D: NA
V: TRBV6-6
DNA: TGTGCCAGCAGTTACAGGTGGGGTGATACGCAGTATTTT
CDR3: CASSYRWGDTQYF

J: TRBJ1-5
D: TRBD1
V: TRBV7-9
DNA: TGTGCCAGCAGCCGTGGGACAGGGGGACAGCCCCAGCATTTT
CDR3: CASSRGTGGQPQHF

J: TRBJ1-5
D: NA
V: TRBV18
DNA: TGTGCCAGCTCCCCAGGATCCGATGGGCCCCAGCATTTT
CDR3: CASSPGSDGPQHF

J: TRBJ1-2
D: NA
V: TRBV4-2
DNA: TGTGCCAGCAGCCAAGATCTCGGGGATAACTATGGCTACACCTTC
CDR3: CASSQDLGDNYGYTF